A single sample is the source of the 13 T cell receptor beta chains below, sequenced in a study of relationships among human T cell subsets. The T cell receptor alpha and beta CDR3 regions were amplified from mRNA by semiquantitative ARM-PCR. Exponential amplification used communal superprimers after tagged nested gene-specific primers in ARM-PCR. TCRdb recomputed calls from the multiplex PCR reads with MiXCR, one row per CDR3 protein. This table has 7,500 to 9,500 distinct CDR3 sequences, roughly 54% appearing once. Anti-CD45RO beads selected memory T cells out of the CD45RA-negative fraction. Sequenced input: memory T cells sorted from blood. These receptors were collected from a man in his forties in good health.

The rearrangement joins TRBV7-6 to TRBJ2-7; possible D gene TRBD1, 6 bases. Trimming pared 1 base from V and 4 bases from J, leaving 11 bases between. Germline V gene lookup returns CDR1 SGHVS and CDR2 FNYEAQ. The CDR3 has 14 residues. The chain's CDR3 is CASSLEGRGYEQYF. The CDR3 DNA is TGTGCCAGCAGCTTAGAAGGCAGGGGATACGAGCAGTACTTC.

The chain is built from TRBV11-2 and TRBJ1-3; D gene unclear. This CDR3 contains 15 residues. Trimming shortened V by 5 bases and J by 0 bases, and 11 bases separated the two germline ends. Germline-derived CDR1 and CDR2 are SGHAT and FQNNGV. CDR3 sequence: CASSPDTSSGNTIYF. DNA of the CDR3: TGTGCCAGCAGCCCCGACACAAGCTCTGGAAACACCATATATTTT.

The chain uses TRBV11-2 and TRBJ1-2, with 7 positions matching TRBD1. CDR3 length: 14 amino acids. J lost 6 bases, V lost 7 bases, and 11 bases had no gene match. CDR1 and CDR2 from the germline V gene are SGHAT and FQNNGV. The CDR3 DNA follows: TGTGCCAGCATCCCGACAGGGACAAGAAATGGCTACACCTTC. Protein sequence: CASIPTGTRNGYTF.

The chain combines TRBV10-3 with TRBJ1-5; TRBD1 might be the D (5 bases). The germline gives CDR1 ENHRY, CDR2 SYGVKD. Deletions cut 2 bases from V and 1 base from J, with 6 bases between. This CDR3 spans 14 amino acids. The CDR3 loop is CAISEGGSNQPQHF. Here the CDR3 DNA reads TGTGCCATCAGTGAGGGGGGGAGCAATCAGCCCCAGCATTTT.

This clonotype came up a few times. The V call is TRBV14, the J call TRBJ2-7; possible D gene TRBD2, 5 bases. This CDR3 spans 12 amino acids. V lost 4 bases and J lost 8, with 12 bases in between. Germline V lookup: CDR1 SGHDN, CDR2 FVKESK. CDR3 loop: CASSRRAGKQYF. CDR3 sequence (DNA): TGTGCCAGCAGCCGCCGGGCCGGGAAGCAGTACTTC.

The chain carries TRBV10-1 and TRBJ2-2; the D is unclear. The V and J ends lost 4 bases and 4 bases respectively, with 7 bases between them. This CDR3 region has 13 residues. The germline V gene encodes CDR1 WNHNN and CDR2 SYGVQD (reference sequence). CDR3 amino acids: CASSVSGTGELFF. CDR3 nucleotides: TGCGCCAGCAGTGTATCGGGCACCGGGGAGCTGTTTTTT.

This clonotype was found once. Written as DNA, the CDR3 is TGTGCCAGCAGCAGTAGCGGTCACGAGTACTTC. The encoded protein is CASSSSGHEYF. This chain joins TRBV7-9 and TRBJ2-7, with TRBD2 as a possible D gene (6 bases). The CDR3 is 11 amino acids. V dropped 5 bases and J dropped 11 bases, with 13 bases sitting between them. Germline V gene lookup returns CDR1 SEHNR and CDR2 FQNEAQ (reference sequence).

This clonotype was counted a few times. Mismatch with germline at one junction end may stem from a read error. This chain connects TRBV7-9 to TRBJ2-1; the D gene is possibly TRBD2 (6 bases). The germline V gene has CDR1 SEHNR and CDR2 FQNEAQ (reference sequence). The CDR3 runs 15 residues. CDR3 in amino acids: CASSLDRGGLPKLVF. CDR3 DNA: TGTGCCAGCAGCTTAGATCGGGGAGGCCTTCCTAAGCTGGTCTTC.

J is TRBJ2-3 and V is TRBV11-3; TRBD1 aligns across 7 bases. Germline-derived CDR1 and CDR2 are SGHNT and YENEEA. The CDR3 covers 15 residues. The junction had 7 bases not matched to a gene; V was cut back by 5 bases and J by 2 bases. The CDR3 DNA reads as TGTGCCAGCAGCCAGGGACAGAAAGACACAGATACGCAGTATTTT. Translation gives CASSQGQKDTDTQYF.

The V gene is TRBV5-1, the J gene TRBJ2-7; 8 positions match TRBD1. This CDR3 has 13 amino acids. Looked up from germline, CDR1 is SGHRS and CDR2 is YFSETQ. After removal of 3 bases from V and 5 bases from J, the junction contained 4 bases not matched to a gene. CDR3 nucleotides: TGCGCCAGCAGCTATAGACAGGGGAACGAGCAGTACTTC. Encoded protein: CASSYRQGNEQYF.

The V call is TRBV28, the J call TRBJ1-2, with TRBD1 as a possible D gene (5 bases). Looked up from germline, CDR1 is MDHEN and CDR2 is SYDVKM. CDR3 length: 18 amino acids. Trimming left V 6 bases short and J 0 bases short, with 23 bases between. The CDR3 sequence is CASRPTGGPVKTNYGYTF. The CDR3 DNA follows: TGTGCCAGCAGGCCCACAGGAGGCCCCGTCAAGACTAACTATGGCTACACCTTC.

This clonotype was counted only a few times. The chain uses TRBV11-2 and TRBJ2-7; TRBD1 matches 7 bases. In germline, CDR1 is SGHAT, CDR2 FQNNGV. The V gene end was trimmed by 5 bases and the J gene end by 0 bases; junction bases not matched to a gene: 4. This CDR3 comprises 14 residues. The CDR3 region has the DNA TGTGCCAGCAGCCAGGGACAGAGCTCCTACGAGCAGTACTTC. Its protein is CASSQGQSSYEQYF.

The chain joins TRBV28 to TRBJ1-2; 10 bases are shared with TRBD1. This CDR3 spans 17 amino acids. J was trimmed by 4 bases and V by 3 bases; bases with no gene match: 11. The germline gives CDR1 MDHEN, CDR2 SYDVKM. CDR3 amino acids: CASSFAGQGDSVYGYTF. CDR3 coding DNA: TGTGCCAGCAGTTTCGCCGGACAGGGGGATAGTGTCTATGGCTACACCTTC.